The source of this T cell receptor beta chain is a study of shared clonotypes between healthy human individuals. Only in-frame clones appear in the TCRdb table, and some are missing; sequencing was by immunoSEQ multiplex PCR. This table has approximately 530,000 clones, 90% to 96% appearing once. The trim removed 6 bases at V and 4 bases at J, leaving 9 bases unmatched. Germline-derived CDR1 and CDR2 are SGHAT and FQNNGV. The CDR3 extends over 15 amino acids. Sequencing was done on a sample of naive CD4+ T cells sorted from blood. Documented subset: CD45RA+ positively selected. The J gene is TRBJ2-1, the V gene TRBV11-2; TRBD2 matches 7 bases. The TCR sequence derives from a woman aged 25-40 years in good health. The CDR3, as DNA: TGTGCCAGCAGTTCGTCTAGCGGCCGATACAATGAGCAGTTCTTC. It specifies CASSSSSGRYNEQFF.